A single sample gave rise to the 2 T cell receptor beta chains below, sequenced in a study of cytomegalovirus exposure and HLA in healthy donors. Profiling relied on immunoSEQ multiplex PCR, and the TCRdb table lists in-frame clones only, not all of them. The sample has over 150,000 clones, roughly nine tenths seen once. The specimen was PBMCs. The source is a woman under 30 in good health and CMV-seropositive.

CDR3 in amino acids: CASRGGQPNSGNTIYF. CDR3 DNA sequence: TGTGCCAGCAGGGGGGGACAGCCTAACTCTGGAAACACCATATATTTT. The rearrangement links TRBV27 to TRBJ1-3, with TRBD1 identical over 7 bases. CDR3 size: 16 residues. Germline values: CDR1 MNHEY, CDR2 SMNVEV (reference sequence). The trim removed 6 bases at V and 0 bases at J, leaving 8 bases unmatched.

This clone was found a few times. The rearrangement joins TRBV7-9 to TRBJ1-1; D perhaps matches TRBD1 (6 bases). The CDR3 has 11 residues. Trimming left V 4 bases short and J 7 bases short, with 7 bases between. Germline loops: CDR1 SEHNR, CDR2 FQNEAQ (reference sequence). In DNA form, the CDR3 reads TGTGCCAGCAGCTCGACAGGTGAAGCTTTCTTT. Its protein is CASSSTGEAFF.